This entry lists 32 T cell receptor beta chains sequenced from one sample in a study of blood T cell repertoires in COVID-19. This table comes from immunoSEQ multiplex PCR, and its TCRdb copy is limited to in-frame clones, with some not included. The sample lists approximately 380,000 clones, 91% occurring once. Source material: PBMCs or T cells enriched from blood (not recorded which). The receptor set was obtained from a woman between 35 and 50 years old who had been exposed to COVID-19.

The chain is built from TRBV19 and TRBJ2-2; D unresolved. V was cut by 7 bases and J by 5 bases, with 14 bases left in between. Germline CDR1 LNHDA, CDR2 SQIVND (reference sequence). The CDR3 length is 14 residues. CDR3 coding DNA: TGTGCCAGTACCCTCCAGACTGGAACCGGGGAGCTGTTTTTT. Residues: CASTLQTGTGELFF. Combining the CDR3 with reference TRBV19 and TRBJ2-2 gives the whole variable domain DGGITQSPKYLFRKEGQNVTLSCEQNLNHDAMYWYRQDPGQGLRLIYYSQIVNDFQKGDIAEGYSVSREKKESFPLTVTSAQKNPTAFYLCASTLQTGTGELFFGEGSRLTVL.

The chain employs TRBV19 and TRBJ1-2, with D maybe TRBD1 (5 bases). CDR3 length: 11 amino acids. Germline values: CDR1 LNHDA, CDR2 SQIVND (reference sequence). Trimming left V 7 bases short and J 8 bases short, with 11 bases between. Written as DNA, the CDR3 is TGTGCCAGTACCTCAGGGCTAGGCTACACCTTC. The encoded protein is CASTSGLGYTF. The full variable domain, rest sourced from reference TRBV19 and TRBJ1-2, is DGGITQSPKYLFRKEGQNVTLSCEQNLNHDAMYWYRQDPGQGLRLIYYSQIVNDFQKGDIAEGYSVSREKKESFPLTVTSAQKNPTAFYLCASTSGLGYTFGSGTRLTVV.

The chain links TRBV9 to TRBJ2-1; 15 bases match TRBD2. The CDR3 spans 16 residues. V was pared by 3 bases and J by 8 bases, with 6 bases of the junction left unmatched. CDR1 and CDR2 from the germline V gene are SGDLS and YYNGEE. CDR3 DNA: TGTGCCAGCAGCGCCACGGGACTAGCGGGAGGATATGAGCAGTTCTTC. Translation gives CASSATGLAGGYEQFF.

V gene TRBV27 combines with J gene TRBJ1-5, with TRBD1 as a possible D gene (5 bases). The V end was cut by 1 base, the J end by 3 bases, with 10 bases between. The length of the CDR3 is 15 residues. In germline, CDR1 is MNHEY, CDR2 SMNVEV (reference sequence). The CDR3 sequence: CASSLFRGDNQPQHF. CDR3 sequence (DNA): TGTGCCAGCAGTTTATTTAGGGGTGACAATCAGCCCCAGCATTTT.

The chain combines TRBV6-5 with TRBJ1-5; TRBD1 might be the D (6 bases). The germline V gene has CDR1 MNHEY and CDR2 SVGAGI. V shed 6 bases and J shed 0 bases, with 12 bases lying between them. This CDR3 is built from 15 residues. DNA of the CDR3: TGTGCCAGCAGACCGGGGACACTTAGCAATCAGCCCCAGCATTTT. Translation: CASRPGTLSNQPQHF.

The CDR3 here is CASSYSNTDTQYF. Written as DNA, the CDR3 is TGTGCCAGCAGCTATAGCAACACAGATACGCAGTATTTT. This sequence joins TRBV12-3 or TRBV12-4 and TRBJ2-3; D gene ambiguous. The V and J ends lost 6 bases and 2 bases respectively, with 9 bases between them. The CDR3 spans 13 residues.

The chain has TRBV6-4 and TRBJ1-2, with a tentative D call TRBD1 (6 bases). The germline V gene has CDR1 MRHNA and CDR2 SNTAGT. This CDR3 has 13 residues. V lost 6 bases and J 4 bases, leaving 12 bases between the germline ends. The CDR3 spells CASRPGAGYGYTF. The CDR3 region has the DNA TGTGCCAGCAGACCAGGGGCCGGCTATGGCTACACCTTC.

V and J are TRBV28 and TRBJ2-7; 10 nucleotides align to TRBD1. V trimming: 4 bases; J trimming: 3 bases; junction bases outside the gene matches: 18. The CDR3 runs to 19 residues. Germline V CDR1 and CDR2: MDHEN, SYDVKM. Here the CDR3 DNA reads TGTGCCAGCAGTTCCCTACTATCCGGGTCCAGGACAGGGGGCTACGAGCAGTACTTC. Translated: CASSSLLSGSRTGGYEQYF. Looking up the rest from reference TRBV28 and TRBJ2-7 gives the full variable domain: DVKVTQSSRYLVKRTGEKVFLECVQDMDHENMFWYRQDPGLGLRLIYFSYDVKMKEKGDIPEGYSVSREKKERFSLILESASTNQTSMYLCASSSLLSGSRTGGYEQYFGPGTRLTVT.

The V and J genes are TRBV7-3 and TRBJ2-1, with TRBD1 matching over 7 bases. The CDR3 extends over 16 amino acids. The germline gives CDR1 SGHTA, CDR2 FQGTGA. The junction had 9 bases not matched to a gene; V was cut back by 5 bases and J by 2 bases. CDR3 sequence: CASSPLGDSPYNEQFF. CDR3 bases: TGTGCCAGCAGCCCCCTGGGGGACAGCCCCTACAATGAGCAGTTCTTC.

The chain carries TRBV18 and TRBJ1-4; a weak D match, TRBD1 (5 bases). The germline gives CDR1 KGHSH, CDR2 LQKENI. Between the trimmed V and J ends, which lost 8 bases and 7 bases, there was a span of 20 bases. CDR3 length: 15 amino acids. CDR3 region: CASLKGPRQGEKLFF. CDR3 coding DNA: TGTGCCAGCCTGAAGGGCCCCCGGCAGGGTGAAAAACTGTTTTTT.

This chain connects TRBV19 to TRBJ2-1, with 7 nucleotides matching TRBD1. Trimming cost V 4 bases and J 7 bases; bases outside gene matches: 7. Germline values: CDR1 LNHDA, CDR2 SQIVND (reference sequence). CDR3 size: 14 residues. CDR3 region: CASSTWDSWNEQFF. CDR3 DNA sequence: TGTGCCAGTAGTACCTGGGACAGTTGGAATGAGCAGTTCTTC. The full variable domain, completed using reference TRBV19 and TRBJ2-1, is DGGITQSPKYLFRKEGQNVTLSCEQNLNHDAMYWYRQDPGQGLRLIYYSQIVNDFQKGDIAEGYSVSREKKESFPLTVTSAQKNPTAFYLCASSTWDSWNEQFFGPGTRLTVL.

A single count supports this clone. This rearrangement joins TRBV6-5 to TRBJ1-3, with D unresolved. Trimming took 8 bases from V and 0 from J, leaving 11 bases between them. The CDR3 runs 14 residues. Germline lookup yields CDR1 MNHEY and CDR2 SVGAGI. CDR3 loop: CASGIDFSGNTIYF. In DNA, the CDR3 is TGTGCCAGCGGAATCGACTTCTCTGGAAACACCATATATTTT.

This chain uses TRBV5-3 with TRBJ1-5, with 7 bases aligning to TRBD1. TRBV5-3 is placed among ORFs of uncertain function. V trimming: 3 bases; J trimming: 5 bases; junction bases outside the gene matches: 11. The CDR3 spans 16 residues. The CDR3 coding sequence is TGTGCCAGAAGCTACCTCAAGACAGGGAGAGATCAGCCCCAGCATTTT. It yields the protein CARSYLKTGRDQPQHF.

The chain employs TRBV13 and TRBJ1-3; the D is unclear. The CDR3 length is 13 residues. The V and J ends lost 6 bases and 7 bases respectively, with 13 bases between them. Germline CDR1 and CDR2: PRHDT and FYEKMQ (reference sequence). CDR3 bases: TGTGCCAGCAGTTGGGGAGTTAGGAACACCATATATTTT. It yields the protein CASSWGVRNTIYF.

The table lists this clone with a few counts. The rearrangement uses TRBV14 and TRBJ2-5, with a tentative D call TRBD1 (6 bases). Germline V CDR1 and CDR2: SGHDN, FVKESK. The V end lost 3 bases, the J end lost 9 bases, and 14 bases lay between the germline ends. CDR3 length equals 13 residues. In DNA form, the CDR3 reads TGTGCCAGCAGCCAGGGGACAAGGAGTCCCCAGTACTTC. As protein: CASSQGTRSPQYF.

The chain carries TRBV3-1 (or the pseudogene TRBV3-2) and TRBJ2-1, with TRBD2 identical over 9 bases. CDR3 size: 22 residues. V shed 1 base and J 2 bases; nucleotides not matched to a gene: 21. Germline V gene lookup returns CDR1 LGHDT and CDR2 YNNKEL (reference sequence). The CDR3 DNA reads TGTGCCAGCAGCCAAGGAGGACAGGATTCGGGACTAGCCAACCAGCCCTACAATGAGCAGTTCTTC. Its translation: CASSQGGQDSGLANQPYNEQFF.

The chain recombines TRBV5-6 with TRBJ1-1; D possibly corresponds to TRBD1 (6 bases). Trimming shortened V by 4 bases and J by 1 base, and 11 bases separated the two germline ends. Germline V CDR1 and CDR2: SGHDT, YYEEEE. The CDR3 covers 14 residues. This CDR3 is CASSPPTGNTEAFF. DNA of the CDR3: TGTGCCAGCAGCCCTCCGACAGGGAACACTGAAGCTTTCTTT.

This chain connects TRBV23-1 to TRBJ1-5; 7 bases align to TRBD1. TRBV23-1 is recorded as an ORF, its role being uncertain. V lost 8 bases to trimming and J lost 2 bases; unmatched junction nucleotides: 15. The CDR3 contains 17 residues. This CDR3 is CASGSTGDRIRNQPQHF. The CDR3, as DNA: TGCGCCAGCGGCTCGACTGGGGACAGAATTCGCAATCAGCCCCAGCATTTT.

The J gene is TRBJ2-5, the V gene TRBV20-1; possibly TRBD2 for D (6 bases). Trimming pared 3 bases from V and 1 base from J, leaving 15 bases between. CDR1 is DFQATT, CDR2 SNEGSKA, per germline (reference sequence). This CDR3 contains 15 residues. The CDR3 reads CSASGAGSVQETQYF. CDR3 in DNA: TGCAGTGCTAGTGGTGCGGGGTCGGTCCAAGAGACCCAGTACTTC.

The chain employs TRBV6-6 and TRBJ1-1, with D possibly being TRBD1 (6 bases). This CDR3 has 16 residues. The V end was cut by 6 bases, the J end by 1 base, with 18 bases between. The germline gives CDR1 MNHNY, CDR2 SVGAGI (reference sequence). The CDR3 is CASRGTQGAGNTEAFF. DNA for the CDR3: TGTGCCAGCAGGGGGACACAGGGCGCTGGGAACACTGAAGCTTTCTTT.

This clone appeared a single time. The chain carries TRBV29-1 and TRBJ2-6; D is perhaps TRBD2 (6 bases). CDR3 length equals 19 residues. Germline V gene sequence: CDR1 SQVTM, CDR2 ANQGSEA. V was trimmed by 7 bases and J by 0 bases, leaving 25 bases between them. Written as DNA, the CDR3 is TGCAGCGCCGCTCTCGGACCGGGACTTTTTCGCTCTGGGGCCAACGTCCTGACTTTC. Residues: CSAALGPGLFRSGANVLTF.

The chain has TRBV24-1 and TRBJ1-5, with a weak D call TRBD1 (5 bases). V was clipped by 4 bases and J by 4 bases, with 7 bases between them. The CDR3 loop spans 13 amino acids. Germline V gives CDR1 KGHDR, CDR2 SFDVKD. The DNA of the CDR3 is TGTGCCACCAGTGAGGCAGGGAATCAGCCCCAGCATTTT. It yields the protein CATSEAGNQPQHF.

The rearrangement uses TRBV19 and TRBJ2-1; 8 bases fit TRBD2. This CDR3 is 14 amino acids long. Looked up from germline, CDR1 is LNHDA and CDR2 is SQIVND (reference sequence). The ends lost 5 bases at V and 10 bases at J; junction bases unmatched: 10. CDR3 loop: CASSLGGRINEQFF. In nucleotides, the CDR3 is TGTGCCAGTAGTCTCGGCGGGAGGATCAACGAGCAGTTCTTC.

The chain employs TRBV7-2 and TRBJ1-2; possible D gene TRBD1, 6 bases. The germline V gene has CDR1 SGHTA and CDR2 FQGNSA. The CDR3 consists of 14 residues. V was pared by 4 bases and J by 6 bases, with 15 bases between. CDR3 residues: CASSSLQGFDGYTF. In DNA form, the CDR3 reads TGTGCCAGCAGCTCCTTACAGGGTTTTGATGGCTACACCTTC.

This clone showed up just once. V usage is TRBV3-1 (or the pseudogene TRBV3-2) and J usage is TRBJ2-3; 8 nucleotides line up with TRBD2. J was trimmed by 6 bases and V by 0 bases; bases with no gene match: 8. CDR1 and CDR2 (germline): LGHDT, YNNKEL (reference sequence). This CDR3 has 16 amino acids. DNA for the CDR3: TGTGCCAGCAGCCAAGATTTAGCGGGGACCCCGGATACGCAGTATTTT. It is translated as CASSQDLAGTPDTQYF.

V gene TRBV5-1 combines with J gene TRBJ2-1, with D perhaps matching TRBD2 (5 bases). Germline CDR1 and CDR2: SGHRS and YFSETQ. The CDR3 spans 14 residues. Trimming removed 3 bases from V and 5 bases from J, with 12 bases in between. The chain's CDR3 is CASSSGGPNNEQFF. CDR3 coding DNA: TGCGCCAGCAGCTCGGGCGGGCCGAACAATGAGCAGTTCTTC.

The chain links TRBV7-9 to TRBJ1-2, with TRBD1 identical over 9 bases. The V gene's germline CDR1 is SEHNR and CDR2 FQNEAQ (reference sequence). V trimming: 4 bases; J trimming: 8 bases; junction bases outside the gene matches: 11. The CDR3 contains 15 residues. The CDR3 reads CASSSGGQGLRGYTF. The CDR3 DNA sequence: TGTGCCAGCAGCTCGGGGGGACAGGGCCTGAGGGGCTACACCTTC.

The CDR3 DNA is TGCGCCAGCAGCCAAGTGGGACAGGATAACACAGATACGCAGTATTTT. It specifies CASSQVGQDNTDTQYF. This chain links TRBV4-3 with TRBJ2-3; 8 nucleotides line up with TRBD1. CDR1 and CDR2 from the germline V gene are LGHNA and YSLEER. The CDR3 consists of 16 residues. With V trimmed by 1 base and J by 2 bases, 5 bases remained unmatched.

This clone was detected only once. The chain has TRBV4-1 and TRBJ1-4; TRBD1 matches at 9 bases. There are 15 residues in the CDR3. CDR1 and CDR2 from the germline V gene are MGHRA and YSYEKL. Trimming cost V 4 bases and J 6 bases; bases outside gene matches: 6. The CDR3: CASSLTGGGYEKLFF. The CDR3 DNA follows: TGCGCCAGCAGCCTTACAGGGGGCGGGTATGAAAAACTGTTTTTT.

The V gene is TRBV30, the J gene TRBJ1-6, with 9 bases fitting TRBD1. This CDR3 has 17 amino acids. V trimming: 0 bases; J trimming: 7 bases; junction bases outside the gene matches: 10. Germline values: CDR1 GTSNPN, CDR2 SVGIG (reference sequence). The CDR3 DNA sequence: TGTGCCTGGAGTGTCGGTAGGACAGGGGAGAACAATTCACCCCTCCACTTT. Protein: CAWSVGRTGENNSPLHF. Supplemented by reference TRBV30 and TRBJ1-6, the full variable domain reads SQTIHQWPATLVQPVGSPLSLECTVEGTSNPNLYWYRQAAGRGLQLLFYSVGIGQISSEVPQNLSASRPQDRQFILSSKKLLLSDSGFYLCAWSVGRTGENNSPLHFGNGTRLTVT.

V and J are TRBV12-3 or TRBV12-4 and TRBJ1-5, with 8 nucleotides matching TRBD1. The V and J ends lost 7 bases and 6 bases, in that order; junction bases with no gene match: 5. The CDR3 is 13 amino acids. CDR3 region: CASNRGGVQPQHF. The CDR3 DNA reads as TGTGCCAGCAACAGGGGGGGGGTTCAGCCCCAGCATTTT.

The V gene is TRBV15, the J gene TRBJ2-7; 7 bases are shared with TRBD2. Germline loops: CDR1 LNHNV, CDR2 YYDKDF (reference sequence). Unmatched junction bases numbered 7, after V lost 2 bases and J lost 3 bases. CDR3 size: 15 residues. The CDR3 nucleotides read TGTGCCACCAGCAGAACTTTTGGGGGGGGCTACGAGCAGTACTTC. Protein sequence: CATSRTFGGGYEQYF.